A single sample gave rise to the 17 T cell receptor beta chains below, sequenced in a study of cytomegalovirus exposure and HLA in healthy donors. Both 60 Vbeta primers and 13 Jbeta primers went into the PCR. Repertoires were generated with immunoSEQ multiplex PCR, while TCRdb's copy carries only in-frame clones and drops some. The sample carries hundreds of thousands of clones, almost 85% recorded once. Sample: PBMCs. These receptors were taken from a middle-aged woman in good health and CMV-seronegative.

The V gene is TRBV6-5, the J gene TRBJ1-1; 9 nucleotides line up with TRBD1. The germline CDR1 and CDR2 sequences are MNHEY and SVGAGI. Losses at the gene ends were 2 bases for V and 4 bases for J; bases not matched to a gene: 8. This CDR3 region has 16 residues. CDR3 region: CASSYGTGFGGTEAFF. CDR3 sequence (DNA): TGTGCCAGCAGTTACGGGACAGGGTTTGGTGGCACTGAAGCTTTCTTT.

This clone was counted once. Written as DNA, the CDR3 is TGTGCCAGCAGCCAGACTGGAGGAGGTGGCTACACCTTC. Translation: CASSQTGGGGYTF. The genes are TRBV4-2 and TRBJ1-2; D uncertain. CDR1 is LGHNA and CDR2 is YNFKEQ in the germline V gene. This CDR3 spans 13 amino acids. Between the trimmed V and J ends, which lost 3 bases and 7 bases, there was a span of 12 bases.

This clone appeared once. Other DNA sequences in the same sample also yield this CDR3. The J gene is TRBJ1-1, the V gene TRBV9; D might be TRBD1 (5 bases). The V gene's germline CDR1 is SGDLS and CDR2 YYNGEE. The CDR3 length is 14 residues. The V and J ends lost 4 bases and 1 base respectively, with 11 bases between them. This chain's CDR3 is CASSPAGGNTEAFF. The CDR3 nucleotides are TGTGCCAGCAGCCCCGCGGGGGGGAACACTGAAGCTTTCTTT.

The gene calls are TRBV7-8 and TRBJ2-2; 8 bases map to TRBD1. Trimming cost V 2 bases and J 0 bases; bases outside gene matches: 8. From germline, CDR1 is SGHVS and CDR2 FQNEAQ. CDR3 length: 18 residues. The CDR3 loop reads CASSLIQGAYSNTGELFF. The DNA of the CDR3 is TGTGCCAGCAGCTTAATCCAGGGGGCCTACTCGAACACCGGGGAGCTGTTTTTT.

The chain recombines TRBV7-2 with TRBJ2-5; 8 bases agree with TRBD1. The V gene's germline CDR1 is SGHTA and CDR2 FQGNSA. The CDR3 runs to 15 residues. V lost 6 bases and J lost 2; bases outside the gene matches: 8. The CDR3 loop is CASRPQGAVQETQYF. The CDR3 DNA reads TGTGCCAGCAGGCCTCAGGGGGCGGTTCAAGAGACCCAGTACTTC. Full variable domain (outside the CDR3, taken from reference TRBV7-2 and TRBJ2-5): GAGVSQSPSNKVTEKGKDVELRCDPISGHTALYWYRQSLGQGLEFLIYFQGNSAPDKSGLPSDRFSAERTGGSVSTLTIQRTQQEDSAVYLCASRPQGAVQETQYFGPGTRLLVL.

The rearrangement links TRBV28 to TRBJ1-1, with D possibly TRBD1 on 5 matching bases. The V gene's germline CDR1 is MDHEN and CDR2 SYDVKM. The V end was cut by 5 bases, the J end by 2 bases, with 15 bases between. The CDR3 is 15 amino acids. CDR3 sequence: CASSRFLGGNTEAFF. The CDR3 DNA reads TGTGCCAGCAGTCGATTCCTCGGGGGAAACACTGAAGCTTTCTTT. Full variable domain (outside the CDR3, taken from reference TRBV28 and TRBJ1-1): DVKVTQSSRYLVKRTGEKVFLECVQDMDHENMFWYRQDPGLGLRLIYFSYDVKMKEKGDIPEGYSVSREKKERFSLILESASTNQTSMYLCASSRFLGGNTEAFFGQGTRLTVV.

This chain connects TRBV6-1 to TRBJ1-1, with 10 nucleotides matching TRBD1. The CDR3 consists of 15 residues. Trimming cost V 2 bases and J 4 bases; bases outside gene matches: 4. CDR1 is MNHNS, CDR2 SASEGT, per germline. This chain's CDR3 is CASSEPGQGRTEAFF. For the CDR3, the DNA is TGTGCCAGCAGTGAACCGGGACAGGGGCGCACTGAAGCTTTCTTT.

The V gene is TRBV29-1, the J gene TRBJ2-3; a possible D gene is TRBD2 (8 bases). This CDR3 comprises 16 residues. V lost 6 bases, J lost 0 bases, and 19 bases lay in between. The V gene's germline CDR1 is SQVTM and CDR2 ANQGSEA. The chain's CDR3 is CSVRPGGGRSTDTQYF. CDR3 DNA sequence: TGCAGCGTCCGCCCGGGAGGGGGCAGAAGCACAGATACGCAGTATTTT.

The rearrangement links TRBV28 to TRBJ1-1; unclear D gene. V was clipped by 5 bases and J by 3 bases, with 16 bases between them. Germline CDR1 is MDHEN and CDR2 is SYDVKM. The CDR3 totals 15 residues. The CDR3, as DNA: TGTGCCAGCAGTACCGATCACATGGGAGACACTGAAGCTTTCTTT. Translated: CASSTDHMGDTEAFF.

This chain connects TRBV20-1 to TRBJ1-1; D call uncertain. V lost 0 bases and J 4 bases, leaving 3 bases between the germline ends. Germline values: CDR1 DFQATT, CDR2 SNEGSKA (reference sequence). The length of the CDR3 is 11 residues. The CDR3 DNA is TGCAGTGCTAGAGAGAGCACTGAAGCTTTCTTT. Translating it yields CSARESTEAFF.

The rearrangement joins TRBV28 to TRBJ1-3, with D hard to call. From germline, CDR1 is MDHEN and CDR2 SYDVKM. V was clipped by 6 bases and J by 7 bases, with 13 bases between them. The CDR3 extends over 13 amino acids. The DNA of the CDR3 is TGTGCCAGCAGCCCCCCGGGAGAGAACACCATATATTTT. It is translated as CASSPPGENTIYF.

The CDR3 region has the DNA TGTGCCAGCAGCCCTCGGGAAGGTTCTAACTATGGCTACACCTTC. Its translation is CASSPREGSNYGYTF. V usage is TRBV7-8 and J usage is TRBJ1-2; D unclear. The CDR3 is made up of 15 amino acids. Germline V gene sequence: CDR1 SGHVS, CDR2 FQNEAQ. The V end was cut by 5 bases, the J end by 0 bases, with 13 bases between. The entire variable domain, with the rest obtained from reference TRBV7-8 and TRBJ1-2, is as follows: GAGVSQSPRYKVAKRGQDVALRCDPISGHVSLFWYQQALGQGPEFLTYFQNEAQLDKSGLPSDRFFAERPEGSVSTLKIQRTQQEDSAVYLCASSPREGSNYGYTFGSGTRLTVV.

The chain has TRBV30 and TRBJ2-2; the D gene is possibly TRBD2 (6 bases). Trimming took off 8 bases at V and 6 bases at J, with 13 bases between the two ends. Germline lookup yields CDR1 GTSNPN and CDR2 SVGIG (reference sequence). The CDR3 totals 12 residues. CDR3 in DNA: TGTGCCCGGGACTCCCGGGCCGGGGAGCTGTTTTTT. Protein: CARDSRAGELFF.

There are a few counts of this clone. The chain is built from TRBV27 and TRBJ2-7; 8 bases are shared with TRBD2. The length of the CDR3 is 16 residues. V lost 6 bases to trimming and J lost 2 bases; unmatched junction nucleotides: 12. Germline-derived CDR1 and CDR2 are MNHEY and SMNVEV (reference sequence). CDR3 loop: CASSPGTGGTTYEQYF. For the CDR3, the DNA is TGTGCCAGCAGCCCGGGTACGGGGGGGACCACCTACGAGCAGTACTTC.

The chain combines TRBV5-1 with TRBJ1-1; TRBD1 is a possible D gene (6 bases). The CDR3 consists of 14 residues. V lost 2 bases and J lost 1, with 9 bases in between. The germline V gene encodes CDR1 SGHRS and CDR2 YFSETQ. DNA for the CDR3: TGCGCCAGCAGCTTTTGGACAGAGAACACTGAAGCTTTCTTT. Protein product: CASSFWTENTEAFF.

V gene TRBV6-5 combines with J gene TRBJ2-1; D not resolved. The V end was cut by 7 bases, the J end by 6 bases, with 16 bases between. The CDR3 runs 14 residues. CDR1 and CDR2 (germline): MNHEY, SVGAGI. The CDR3 here is CASTRSTLSNEQFF. CDR3 sequence (DNA): TGTGCCAGCACCCGGAGTACCCTTTCCAATGAGCAGTTCTTC.

This CDR3 is CASSSPGGRPQHF. CDR3 in DNA: TGTGCCAGCTCCTCTCCCGGTGGTCGGCCCCAGCATTTT. The chain uses TRBV7-9 and TRBJ1-5, with D uncertain. The CDR3 loop spans 13 amino acids. The germline V gene encodes CDR1 SEHNR and CDR2 FQNEAQ (reference sequence). Between the trimmed V and J ends, which lost 8 bases and 9 bases, there was a span of 17 bases.